This T cell receptor beta chain was recovered during a study of cytomegalovirus exposure and HLA in healthy donors. PCR employed 60 Vbeta and 13 Jbeta primers. TCRdb's copy holds only in-frame clones and misses some; the assay was immunoSEQ multiplex PCR. The table lists 95,000 to 130,000 clones, about four fifths of them singletons. A few counts support this clone. The target antigen is unknown. The sample carries other DNA sequences with the same CDR3. Per the germline V gene, CDR1 is GTSNPN and CDR2 is SVGIG (reference sequence). CDR3 length: 13 residues. Trimming shortened V by 0 bases and J by 6 bases, and 6 bases separated the two germline ends. Overall study findings and caveats: In a later analysis, TCR beta V- and J-gene trimming was associated with a missense DCLRE1C variant. In a later analysis, a genetic analysis reported fewer productive-TCR N-insertions in an Asian-associated ancestry cluster than the cohort average. A later analysis showed TCR association rates differing by HLA locus, peaking at DRB1 and lowest at HLA-C. The authors considered a cluster of highly shared sequence variants likely to be a sequencing artifact.

The receptor's source is a man aged 25-45 years in good health and CMV-seropositive. V gene TRBV30 combines with J gene TRBJ1-6, with D possibly being TRBD1 (5 bases). Sequencing used PBMCs. The CDR3 region is CAWSVGGNSPLHF. DNA for the CDR3: TGTGCCTGGAGTGTCGGGGGTAATTCACCCCTCCACTTT.